The clone carrying this T cell receptor (beta chain) appeared a single time. The data stem from a study of blood T cell repertoires in COVID-19. The overall study: Samples of COVID-19 (acute and convalescent) were obtained from the United States, Italy and Spain. The analysed material was cDNA or gDNA that came from T cells, B-cell-depleted T cells, or PBMCs.

In the original processing: Amplified reference gene primers provided the basis for estimating nucleated cell counts. Using immunoSEQ multiplex PCR, the repertoire was profiled, and TCRdb retains in-frame clones only, with some absent. The V and J calls and clone size come from that table; D and trimming were worked out from the DNA. The sample yields over 200,000 clones, under 90% seen once. The receptor comes from a man in his 60s who had recovered from COVID-19. The sample comprised peripheral blood.

CDR3 sequence (DNA): TGTGCCAGCAGTCGTAGTAGCGGGAATACCCCCGAGCAGTACTTC. Its protein is CASSRSSGNTPEQYF. This chain connects TRBV7-2 to TRBJ2-7; 8 nucleotides agree with TRBD2. Unmatched junction bases numbered 13, after V lost 6 bases and J lost 6 bases. This CDR3 has 15 amino acids. Germline V lookup: CDR1 SGHTA, CDR2 FQGNSA. Full variable domain (rest looked up from reference TRBV7-2 and TRBJ2-7): GAGVSQSPSNKVTEKGKDVELRCDPISGHTALYWYRQSLGQGLEFLIYFQGNSAPDKSGLPSDRFSAERTGGSVSTLTIQRTQQEDSAVYLCASSRSSGNTPEQYFGPGTRLTVT.